A single sample is the source of the 30 T cell receptor beta chains below, sequenced in a study of vaccination and CD4 T cells after COVID-19. Their antigens are not known. The Oncomine TCR Beta short-read assay generated sequence data from the DNA of cultured CD4+ T cells. TCRdb independently ran MiXCR on the PCR reads; one entry per CDR3 protein. Of 20,000 to 25,000 distinct CDR3 sequences in the sample, 46% were seen once. Time point given: late sampling 161 to 241 days after vaccination in three convalescent patients. Treatment reported: approximately 9-day PBMC culture with coronavirus spike peptide pools or control peptides (ViraFEST assay). This specimen consisted of CD4+ T cells from blood, cultured in vitro, obtained about 7 months after SARS-CoV-2 vaccination. The receptor set was obtained from a human donor who had recovered from COVID-19.

This clonotype was recorded only once. The chain couples TRBV7-2 to TRBJ2-1; 15 nucleotides line up with TRBD2. The CDR3 is 16 amino acids. Germline V gives CDR1 SGHTA, CDR2 FQGNSA. V shed 5 bases, J shed 8 bases, and the junction held 7 bases outside the gene matches. The CDR3 region is CASSGGTSGRRDEQFF. In DNA, the CDR3 is TGTGCCAGCAGCGGTGGGACTAGCGGGAGGAGGGATGAGCAGTTCTTC.

Points on this clonotype: The limits of the CDR3 on the DNA are not certain, so only TCRdb's listed CDR3 is given. The V gene is TRBV6-5, the J gene TRBJ1-5. CDR1 is MNHEY, CDR2 SVGAGI, per germline. The CDR3 comprises 23 residues, both ends counted. CDR3 sequence: CASSYSLIYEQYFGPGSLLNQHF.

This clonotype was detected only once. The rearrangement joins TRBV4-2 to TRBJ1-2; D may be TRBD1 (5 bases). There are 14 residues in the CDR3. V dropped 4 bases and J dropped 1 base, with 10 bases sitting between them. Germline V gene sequence: CDR1 LGHNA, CDR2 YNFKEQ. The CDR3 sequence is CASSRLGVNYGYTF. DNA for the CDR3: TGTGCCAGCAGCCGCCTGGGGGTTAACTATGGCTACACCTTC.

The chain links TRBV20-1 to TRBJ1-1; TRBD1 might be the D (6 bases). The germline V gene encodes CDR1 DFQATT and CDR2 SNEGSKA (reference sequence). The CDR3 covers 14 residues. Trimming shortened V by 6 bases and J by 2 bases, and 16 bases separated the two germline ends. In nucleotides, the CDR3 is TGCAGTGCAAAGAAGACGGGGGCCAACACTGAAGCTTTCTTT. Its protein product is CSAKKTGANTEAFF.

This sequence joins TRBV7-7 and TRBJ2-1; 11 nucleotides align to TRBD1. Looked up from germline, CDR1 is SSHAT and CDR2 is FNYEAQ (reference sequence). This CDR3 contains 15 residues. The CDR3 DNA reads TGTGCTAGCGCCCTGGGACAGGGGGTATACAATGAGCAGTTCTTC. Encoded protein: CASALGQGVYNEQFF.

In this sample, this clonotype turned up a few times. The J gene is TRBJ1-6, the V gene TRBV27, with 8 bases fitting TRBD1. CDR3 size: 15 residues. V was pared by 1 base and J by 9 bases, with 5 bases of the junction left unmatched. Germline values: CDR1 MNHEY, CDR2 SMNVEV (reference sequence). The CDR3 here is CASSLWTGSFSPLHF. CDR3 nucleotides: TGTGCCAGCAGTTTATGGACAGGGTCCTTTTCACCCCTCCACTTT.

This clonotype was observed a few times. The chain employs TRBV7-9 and TRBJ2-2; 11 bases agree with TRBD2. The CDR3 contains 16 residues. Germline CDR1 reads SEHNR; CDR2 reads FQNEAQ (reference sequence). J gave up 7 bases and V 0 bases, and 4 bases lay outside the gene matches. The CDR3 is CASSLALAGDIGELFF. The CDR3 DNA reads TGTGCCAGCAGCTTAGCACTAGCGGGAGATATCGGGGAGCTGTTTTTT.

The gene calls are TRBV20-1 and TRBJ2-1; 13 bases fit TRBD2. Germline V lookup: CDR1 DFQATT, CDR2 SNEGSKA (reference sequence). This CDR3 spans 14 amino acids. V was pared by 7 bases and J by 5 bases, with 5 bases of the junction left unmatched. The CDR3: CSGALAGGHNEQFF. CDR3 sequence (DNA): TGCAGTGGCGCACTAGCGGGGGGGCACAATGAGCAGTTCTTC.

This sequence joins TRBV7-2 and TRBJ2-5, with 8 nucleotides matching TRBD2. The CDR3 consists of 14 residues. The germline V gene encodes CDR1 SGHTA and CDR2 FQGNSA. The J segment lost 1 base and the V segment lost 5 bases, leaving 3 bases of the junction unmatched. CDR3 in amino acids: CASSPGGAQETQYF. In nucleotides, the CDR3 is TGTGCCAGCAGCCCCGGGGGGGCCCAAGAGACCCAGTACTTC.

This chain joins TRBV27 and TRBJ2-7; D is unresolved. In germline, CDR1 is MNHEY, CDR2 SMNVEV (reference sequence). The ends were cut back, 5 bases at V and 4 bases at J, with 21 bases in the middle. The CDR3 extends over 16 amino acids. The CDR3 loop is CASSPHPITVLYEQYF. CDR3 bases: TGTGCCAGCAGTCCCCATCCGATCACCGTGCTATACGAGCAGTACTTC.

The chain employs TRBV15 and TRBJ1-6; 9 bases are a match to TRBD1. J lost 10 bases, V lost 0 bases, and 4 bases had no gene match. The CDR3 runs 15 residues. Germline V gives CDR1 LNHNV, CDR2 YYDKDF (reference sequence). Written as DNA, the CDR3 is TGTGCCACCAGCAGAGAGGGACAGGGCGGCTCACCCCTCCACTTT. Its protein is CATSREGQGGSPLHF.

The J gene is TRBJ2-7, the V gene TRBV20-1, with 9 bases matching TRBD1. The CDR3 sequence is 18 residues long. J lost 0 bases, V lost 5 bases, and 17 bases had no gene match. Germline CDR1 is DFQATT and CDR2 is SNEGSKA (reference sequence). In nucleotides, the CDR3 is TGCAGTGCTCAAGGGACAGGGTCTAGCGCAACACCCTCCTACGAGCAGTACTTC. Translated, it gives CSAQGTGSSATPSYEQYF.

The J gene is TRBJ2-3, the V gene TRBV7-2, with a possible D match to TRBD2 (6 bases). The germline V gene has CDR1 SGHTA and CDR2 FQGNSA. The CDR3 loop spans 15 amino acids. V shed 2 bases and J shed 8 bases, with 17 bases lying between them. The CDR3 sequence: CASSLSLALGGTQYF. The CDR3 nucleotides read TGTGCCAGCAGCTTAAGTTTGGCTTTGGGAGGTACGCAGTATTTT.

The chain links TRBV20-1 to TRBJ2-5; 7 nucleotides align to TRBD1. The V gene end was trimmed by 6 bases and the J gene end by 5 bases; junction bases not matched to a gene: 9. CDR1 DFQATT and CDR2 SNEGSKA come from the germline V gene (reference sequence). The CDR3 is 13 residues long. The CDR3 protein is CSAGHRGWETQYF. The CDR3 DNA sequence: TGCAGTGCAGGCCACAGGGGTTGGGAGACCCAGTACTTC.

The chain carries TRBV7-2 and TRBJ2-7; no firm D call. The germline V gene has CDR1 SGHTA and CDR2 FQGNSA. Trimming cost V 6 bases and J 0 bases, with 12 bases left between them. The CDR3 is 14 amino acids. Written as DNA, the CDR3 is TGTGCCAGCAGTTTCAGTGGGGTCTCCTACGAGCAGTACTTC. It yields the protein CASSFSGVSYEQYF.

The chain carries TRBV20-1 and TRBJ1-1; 12 bases fit TRBD1. J lost 4 bases, V lost 6 bases, and 15 bases had no gene match. This CDR3 region has 17 residues. Germline CDR1 DFQATT, CDR2 SNEGSKA (reference sequence). The CDR3 DNA follows: TGCAGTGCAATTAGCGGGACAGGGGGCTACCTGGGCACTGAAGCTTTCTTT. The encoded protein is CSAISGTGGYLGTEAFF.

The rearrangement uses TRBV6-1 and TRBJ1-2, with 8 positions matching TRBD1. From germline, CDR1 is MNHNS and CDR2 SASEGT. The CDR3 is 14 residues long. Unmatched junction bases numbered 8, after V lost 5 bases and J lost 6 bases. The CDR3 is CASSLWTGLDGYTF. For the CDR3, the DNA is TGTGCCAGCAGTCTGTGGACAGGGCTCGATGGCTACACCTTC.

This clonotype was found a few times. This chain links TRBV7-2 with TRBJ2-7; no definite D call. V lost 0 bases and J lost 4, with 13 bases in between. Germline-derived CDR1 and CDR2 are SGHTA and FQGNSA. This CDR3 spans 15 amino acids. The CDR3 DNA is TGTGCCAGCAGCTTAGCCGAGTTCAGCATATACGAGCAGTACTTC. This gives the protein CASSLAEFSIYEQYF.

The CDR3 DNA is TGCGCCAGCAGCTACGGACAGGGCGACTATGGCTACACCTTC. This codes for CASSYGQGDYGYTF. V is TRBV5-1 and J is TRBJ1-2; TRBD1 agrees at 8 bases. CDR1 SGHRS and CDR2 YFSETQ come from the germline V gene. V trimming: 3 bases; J trimming: 3 bases; junction bases outside the gene matches: 4. CDR3 length: 14 amino acids.

A few counts support this clonotype. V is TRBV6-2 or TRBV6-3 and J is TRBJ2-6, with D unresolved. The CDR3 contains 15 residues. Per germline, CDR1 MNHEY and CDR2 SVGEGT. The V and J ends lost 2 bases and 2 bases respectively, with 7 bases between them. CDR3 residues: CASSYAFPGANVLTF. The DNA for the CDR3 is TGTGCCAGCAGTTACGCCTTCCCTGGGGCCAACGTCCTGACTTTC.

The chain uses TRBV28 and TRBJ2-5; D is ambiguous. The V and J ends lost 4 bases and 3 bases respectively, with 15 bases between them. This CDR3 region has 15 residues. The germline CDR1 and CDR2 sequences are MDHEN and SYDVKM. This CDR3 reads CASSSGFVGKETQYF. The CDR3 DNA reads as TGTGCCAGCAGTTCAGGCTTTGTGGGCAAAGAGACCCAGTACTTC.

This chain connects TRBV20-1 to TRBJ2-1, with 8 bases that match TRBD2. Germline loops: CDR1 DFQATT, CDR2 SNEGSKA (reference sequence). Germline trimming cut 2 bases from V and 3 bases from J; bases unmatched to any gene: 6. The CDR3 loop spans 15 amino acids. In nucleotides, the CDR3 is TGCAGTGCTAGATCTCTACTAGCGGACTACAATGAGCAGTTCTTC. Amino acid sequence: CSARSLLADYNEQFF.

This sequence joins TRBV20-1 and TRBJ2-1; D is unresolved. CDR1 and CDR2 (germline): DFQATT, SNEGSKA (reference sequence). Deletions cut 3 bases from V and 4 bases from J, with 13 bases between. This CDR3 has 14 amino acids. The CDR3 spells CSASISNRYNEQFF. The CDR3 DNA sequence: TGCAGTGCTAGTATCTCCAACAGATACAATGAGCAGTTCTTC.

The genes are TRBV6-1 and TRBJ2-7; D perhaps matches TRBD1 (5 bases). Trimming shortened V by 5 bases and J by 2 bases, and 13 bases separated the two germline ends. Looked up from germline, CDR1 is MNHNS and CDR2 is SASEGT. The CDR3 has 14 amino acids. DNA of the CDR3: TGTGCCAGCAGTCCCACCGACAGCGCCTACGAGCAGTACTTC. It specifies CASSPTDSAYEQYF.

This clonotype was seen a few times. The chain couples TRBV20-1 to TRBJ2-3; 8 bases align to TRBD2. Germline loops: CDR1 DFQATT, CDR2 SNEGSKA (reference sequence). The CDR3 covers 15 residues. Trimming took 2 bases from V and 1 from J; bases not matched to a gene: 5. CDR3 nucleotide sequence: TGCAGTGCTAGACCCGCGGGGGGCGGCACAGATACGCAGTATTTT. Translated, it gives CSARPAGGGTDTQYF.

This chain uses TRBV20-1 with TRBJ1-2; 8 nucleotides line up with TRBD1. This CDR3 is 13 amino acids long. The germline V gene has CDR1 DFQATT and CDR2 SNEGSKA (reference sequence). The V segment lost 6 bases and the J segment 7 bases; nucleotides outside the gene matches: 10. The chain's CDR3 is CSAIQTGVSGYTF. The CDR3 nucleotides are TGCAGTGCCATACAGACAGGGGTTAGTGGCTACACCTTC.

This clonotype was seen a few times. The rearrangement links TRBV20-1 to TRBJ2-2; weak D call: TRBD1 (5 bases). Trimming pared 6 bases from V and 8 bases from J, leaving 16 bases between. The length of the CDR3 is 13 residues. Germline V lookup: CDR1 DFQATT, CDR2 SNEGSKA (reference sequence). DNA for the CDR3: TGCAGTGCGGCCGAAGGGTACAGGGGGGAGCTGTTTTTT. It translates to CSAAEGYRGELFF.

This clonotype showed up just a few times. The chain has TRBV7-2 and TRBJ1-1; the D is unclear. The CDR3 length is 12 residues. Trimming took 5 bases from V and 7 from J, leaving 11 bases between them. Germline CDR1 reads SGHTA; CDR2 reads FQGNSA. CDR3 in DNA: TGTGCCAGCAGCCCGGCGACGATTGAAGCTTTCTTT. The encoded protein is CASSPATIEAFF.

In regard to this clonotype: No DNA is shown, since the ends of the CDR3 on it are uncertain; the CDR3 is the one TCRdb lists. The CDR3 here is CASSFYICSASPGLADNEQFF. The chain combines TRBV5-5 with TRBJ2-1; the table assigns TRBD2, which was not confirmed against the DNA. The CDR3 length equals 21 residues, ends included. The germline CDR1 and CDR2 sequences are SGHKS and YYEKEE (reference sequence).

This clonotype was counted a few times. The chain recombines TRBV7-2 with TRBJ2-2; 7 bases align to TRBD2. Germline trimming cut 8 bases from V and 6 bases from J; bases unmatched to any gene: 9. CDR1 is SGHTA, CDR2 FQGNSA, per germline. This CDR3 has 14 residues. CDR3 loop: CASGAYRGAGELFF. CDR3 bases: TGTGCCAGCGGCGCCTATCGGGGGGCCGGGGAGCTGTTTTTT. Full variable domain (outside the CDR3, taken from reference TRBV7-2 and TRBJ2-2): GAGVSQSPSNKVTEKGKDVELRCDPISGHTALYWYRQSLGQGLEFLIYFQGNSAPDKSGLPSDRFSAERTGGSVSTLTIQRTQQEDSAVYLCASGAYRGAGELFFGEGSRLTVL.